A single sample is the source of the 30 T cell receptor beta chains below, sequenced in a study of human T cells and chemical hapten exposure. This sample's time point: patch test 3, about 24 weeks after DPC sensitization. The treatment denotes: therapeutic diphenylcyclopropenone sensitization with weekly scalp DPC. TCRdb used MiXCR to reprocess the RACE reads, holding one entry per CDR3 protein. The sample holds roughly 69,000 distinct CDR3 sequences, more than 9.5% seen once. The sample consisted of whole blood, taken in connection with sensitization to the hapten diphenylcyclopropenone (DPC). The receptors here all came from a woman in her 30s with alopecia areata. Some clones in this sample may be carry-over from other donors' samples.

The V and J genes are TRBV14 and TRBJ2-5; weak D call: TRBD1 (5 bases). Trimming pared 0 bases from V and 4 bases from J, leaving 15 bases between. Germline-derived CDR1 and CDR2 are SGHDN and FVKESK. This CDR3 is built from 16 residues. This CDR3 is CASSQEVQVLGETQYF. CDR3 DNA: TGTGCCAGCAGCCAAGAGGTACAGGTCCTAGGAGAGACCCAGTACTTC.

This clonotype was detected only a few times. The rearrangement links TRBV4-3 to TRBJ1-1; no reliable D call. CDR3 length: 13 amino acids. CDR1 and CDR2 (germline): LGHNA, YSLEER. The V gene lost 0 bases and the J gene lost 5 bases, with 7 bases spanning the gap. CDR3 DNA: TGCGCCAGCAGCCAAGAGCCCGGAACTGAAGCTTTCTTT. Residues: CASSQEPGTEAFF.

The chain is built from TRBV20-1 and TRBJ1-4; TRBD1 aligns across 9 bases. The V and J ends lost 5 bases and 5 bases, in that order; junction bases with no gene match: 6. Germline V gene data show CDR1 as DFQATT and CDR2 as SNEGSKA (reference sequence). The CDR3 runs to 14 residues. The CDR3 is CSAQPGTGNEKLFF. The CDR3 DNA sequence: TGCAGTGCTCAGCCCGGGACAGGGAATGAAAAACTGTTTTTT.

The chain employs TRBV6-5 and TRBJ1-1; D remains unclear. Germline lookup yields CDR1 MNHEY and CDR2 SVGAGI. The V gene lost 6 bases and the J gene lost 3 bases, with 5 bases spanning the gap. This CDR3 has 11 amino acids. CDR3 amino acids: CASSRYTEAFF. The CDR3 bases are TGTGCCAGCAGCCGTTACACTGAAGCTTTCTTT.

This clonotype appeared a few times. The rearrangement joins TRBV30 to TRBJ1-2; D not certain. Germline assignment: CDR1 GTSNPN and CDR2 SVGIG (reference sequence). The ends were cut back, 0 bases at V and 8 bases at J, with 13 bases in the middle. This CDR3 is 13 amino acids long. The CDR3: CAWSVRVDGGYTF. CDR3 coding DNA: TGTGCCTGGAGTGTACGGGTGGATGGCGGCTACACCTTC.

The rearrangement uses TRBV14 and TRBJ1-2; D gene uncertain. The CDR3 runs 14 residues. Between the trimmed V and J ends, which lost 3 bases and 8 bases, there was a span of 16 bases. CDR1 SGHDN and CDR2 FVKESK come from the germline V gene. The CDR3 coding sequence is TGTGCCAGCAGCCATTTAACCTATTTGGGCGGCTACACCTTC. It specifies CASSHLTYLGGYTF. The whole variable domain, filled in from reference TRBV14 and TRBJ1-2, reads EAGVTQFPSHSVIEKGQTVTLRCDPISGHDNLYWYRRVMGKEIKFLLHFVKESKQDESGMPNNRFLAERTGGTYSTLKVQPAELEDSGVYFCASSHLTYLGGYTFGSGTRLTVV.

This clonotype has at least ten counts. J is TRBJ2-7 and V is TRBV6-5; D possibly corresponds to TRBD2 (6 bases). Germline-derived CDR1 and CDR2 are MNHEY and SVGAGI. The CDR3 length is 15 residues. V lost 7 bases and J 4 bases, leaving 20 bases between the germline ends. DNA for the CDR3: TGTGCCAGCAAGTACAGTGGGGCGGAGGGGTACGAGCAGTACTTC. Protein product: CASKYSGAEGYEQYF.

The sample holds many counts of this clonotype. The chain employs TRBV6-5 and TRBJ1-1, with D possibly being TRBD1 (5 bases). Germline V gene sequence: CDR1 MNHEY, CDR2 SVGAGI. The germline V and J ends were trimmed by 4 bases and 7 bases, with 10 bases remaining between them. The CDR3 is 12 residues long. CDR3 loop: CASSSGQSEAFF. CDR3 nucleotides: TGTGCCAGCAGTTCGGGGCAGAGTGAAGCTTTCTTT.

J is TRBJ2-7 and V is TRBV9; 8 bases align to TRBD2. The CDR3 extends over 14 amino acids. Germline V gives CDR1 SGDLS, CDR2 YYNGEE. The V gene end was trimmed by 0 bases and the J gene end by 2 bases; junction bases not matched to a gene: 1. In nucleotides, the CDR3 is TGTGCCAGCAGCGTAGCGGGAGGGCCCTACGAGCAGTACTTC. Translation: CASSVAGGPYEQYF.

The table lists this clonotype with a few counts. The chain employs TRBV6-2 or TRBV6-3 and TRBJ1-1; D gene ambiguous. The V end lost 7 bases, the J end lost 6 bases, and 12 bases lay between the germline ends. This CDR3 is 12 amino acids long. The germline gives CDR1 MNHEY, CDR2 SVGEGT. The CDR3, as DNA: TGTGCCAGCACCCGTGGGGTCGCTGAAGCTTTCTTT. It is translated as CASTRGVAEAFF.

At least ten counts were recorded for this clonotype. The chain couples TRBV4-3 to TRBJ2-3; D is undetermined. V lost 5 bases, J lost 6 bases, and 12 bases lay in between. The CDR3 spans 13 residues. CDR1 is LGHNA and CDR2 is YSLEER in the germline V gene. The CDR3 reads CASSARGADTQYF. The CDR3 nucleotides are TGCGCCAGCAGCGCTAGAGGAGCTGATACGCAGTATTTT.

The V gene is TRBV29-1, the J gene TRBJ2-7; tentative D call: TRBD2 (5 bases). CDR1 and CDR2 (germline): SQVTM, ANQGSEA. The CDR3 has 12 amino acids. Trimming left V 5 bases short and J 4 bases short, with 12 bases between. DNA of the CDR3: TGCAGCGTTAAACCCGGGGTTTACGAGCAGTACTTC. Protein sequence: CSVKPGVYEQYF.

In this sample, this clonotype turned up many times. The chain combines TRBV3-1 with TRBJ2-2; TRBD2 agrees at 12 bases. Trimming cost V 4 bases and J 5 bases; bases outside gene matches: 2. The germline V gene has CDR1 LGHDT and CDR2 YNNKEL (reference sequence). The CDR3 has 15 residues. In DNA form, the CDR3 reads TGTGCCAGCAGCCCCCTAGCGGGAGGGACCGGGGAGCTGTTTTTT. Translation gives CASSPLAGGTGELFF.

V gene TRBV14 combines with J gene TRBJ1-1; TRBD1 matches 7 bases. The germline V gene has CDR1 SGHDN and CDR2 FVKESK. The V segment lost 4 bases and the J segment 0 bases; nucleotides outside the gene matches: 5. The CDR3 loop spans 15 amino acids. CDR3 sequence (DNA): TGTGCCAGCAGCCTAACGACAGGGATGAACACTGAAGCTTTCTTT. Translating gives CASSLTTGMNTEAFF.

This clonotype was observed at least ten times. The J gene is TRBJ1-6, the V gene TRBV2; possible D gene TRBD1, 6 bases. Germline-derived CDR1 and CDR2 are SNHLY and FYNNEI. The CDR3 is 15 residues long. V was pared by 3 bases and J by 3 bases, with 9 bases between. CDR3 residues: CASSDGTSYNSPLHF. The DNA for the CDR3 is TGTGCCAGCAGTGACGGGACAAGCTATAATTCACCCCTCCACTTT.

At least ten counts were recorded for this clonotype. The chain has TRBV5-1 and TRBJ2-5, with D possibly being TRBD1 (5 bases). Trimming removed 4 bases from V and 9 bases from J, with 10 bases in between. Germline values: CDR1 SGHRS, CDR2 YFSETQ. The CDR3 has 11 amino acids. The CDR3, as DNA: TGCGCCAGCAGCCAATTGGGGCCCCAGTACTTC. This gives the protein CASSQLGPQYF.

V is TRBV7-3 and J is TRBJ2-3; 10 nucleotides agree with TRBD2. This CDR3 comprises 18 residues. J lost 3 bases, V lost 4 bases, and 13 bases had no gene match. Germline lookup yields CDR1 SGHTA and CDR2 FQGTGA. The CDR3 region has the DNA TGTGCCAGCAGCTCCCCTGGTCTAGCGGGAGTAAAGACAGATACGCAGTATTTT. It encodes CASSSPGLAGVKTDTQYF. Full variable domain (missing parts from reference TRBV7-3 and TRBJ2-3): GAGVSQTPSNKVTEKGKYVELRCDPISGHTALYWYRQSLGQGPEFLIYFQGTGAADDSGLPNDRFFAVRPEGSVSTLKIQRTERGDSAVYLCASSSPGLAGVKTDTQYFGPGTRLTVL.

This clonotype was seen a few times. The chain combines TRBV20-1 with TRBJ2-5, with a possible D match to TRBD2 (6 bases). The germline V and J ends were trimmed by 1 base and 1 base, with 13 bases remaining between them. The CDR3 covers 15 residues. The germline V gene encodes CDR1 DFQATT and CDR2 SNEGSKA (reference sequence). CDR3 nucleotides: TGCAGTGCTAGAGGGGGTAGCGGCCTCCAAGAGACCCAGTACTTC. Translated, it gives CSARGGSGLQETQYF.

The V call is TRBV10-3, the J call TRBJ1-1, with D uncertain. CDR3 length: 11 residues. Germline V gene lookup returns CDR1 ENHRY and CDR2 SYGVKD. Trimming pared 1 base from V and 7 bases from J, leaving 4 bases between. CDR3 nucleotide sequence: TGTGCCATCAGTGAGTTGAATGAAGCTTTCTTT. It yields the protein CAISELNEAFF.

In this sample, this clonotype turned up many times. V is TRBV6-6 and J is TRBJ1-5; D is undetermined. Trimming shortened V by 6 bases and J by 4 bases, and 10 bases separated the two germline ends. The CDR3 contains 13 residues. The V gene's germline CDR1 is MNHNY and CDR2 SVGAGI (reference sequence). The CDR3, as DNA: TGTGCCAGCAGAACTTGGGAAAATCAGCCCCAGCATTTT. It specifies CASRTWENQPQHF.

The chain employs TRBV28 and TRBJ1-2; 7 nucleotides agree with TRBD1. Germline CDR1 MDHEN, CDR2 SYDVKM. Trimming took 6 bases from V and 0 from J; bases not matched to a gene: 4. The CDR3 has 14 residues. CDR3 amino acids: CASSHGTANYGYTF. DNA of the CDR3: TGTGCCAGCAGCCACGGGACAGCTAACTATGGCTACACCTTC.

The rearrangement joins TRBV20-1 to TRBJ2-3, with D unclear. Trimming took off 0 bases at V and 1 base at J, with 14 bases between the two ends. CDR3 size: 16 residues. Per the germline V gene, CDR1 is DFQATT and CDR2 is SNEGSKA (reference sequence). CDR3 bases: TGCAGTGCTAGAGATCAAAAAAGGGCTGGCACAGATACGCAGTATTTT. Its translation is CSARDQKRAGTDTQYF.

The CDR3 sequence: CASSLYSTDTQYF. In DNA form, the CDR3 reads TGTGCCAGCAGCCTTTACAGCACAGATACGCAGTATTTT. The chain employs TRBV7-9 and TRBJ2-3; no firm D call. V lost 5 bases, J lost 0 bases, and 6 bases lay in between. Germline assignment: CDR1 SEHNR and CDR2 FQNEAQ (reference sequence). This CDR3 comprises 13 residues. The full variable domain, in which reference TRBV7-9 and TRBJ2-3 provide the parts outside the CDR3, is DTGVSQNPRHKITKRGQNVTFRCDPISEHNRLYWYRQTLGQGPEFLTYFQNEAQLEKSRLLSDRFSAERPKGSFSTLEIQRTEQGDSAMYLCASSLYSTDTQYFGPGTRLTVL.

Many counts were recorded for this clonotype. J is TRBJ2-2 and V is TRBV3-1, with TRBD1 matching 7 bases. CDR3 size: 13 residues. V gave up 10 bases and J gave up 5 bases; unmatched junction bases: 7. Per the germline V gene, CDR1 is LGHDT and CDR2 is YNNKEL (reference sequence). The chain's CDR3 is CAISGGRTGELFF. The CDR3 DNA is TGTGCCATCTCAGGGGGAAGGACCGGGGAGCTGTTTTTT. Combining the CDR3 with reference TRBV3-1 and TRBJ2-2 gives the whole variable domain DTAVSQTPKYLVTQMGNDKSIKCEQNLGHDTMYWYKQDSKKFLKIMFSYNNKELIINETVPNRFSPKSPDKAHLNLHINSLELGDSAVYFCAISGGRTGELFFGEGSRLTVL.

The J gene is TRBJ2-3, the V gene TRBV28; 10 bases fit TRBD2. V trimming: 2 bases; J trimming: 5 bases; junction bases outside the gene matches: 10. This CDR3 contains 17 residues. CDR1 is MDHEN, CDR2 SYDVKM, per germline. The CDR3 here is CASSLGAGGPSGDTQYF. CDR3 coding DNA: TGTGCCAGCAGTTTAGGAGCGGGGGGGCCGAGTGGAGATACGCAGTATTTT.

V gene TRBV18 combines with J gene TRBJ2-7; weak D call: TRBD1 (6 bases). The CDR3 has 15 residues. Per germline, CDR1 KGHSH and CDR2 LQKENI. Deletions cut 0 bases from V and 4 bases from J, with 13 bases between. CDR3 bases: TGTGCCAGCTCACCACCGCACTCCCAGGGGTACGAGCAGTACTTC. The encoded protein is CASSPPHSQGYEQYF. Combining the CDR3 with reference TRBV18 and TRBJ2-7 gives the whole variable domain NAGVMQNPRHLVRRRGQEARLRCSPMKGHSHVYWYRQLPEEGLKFMVYLQKENIIDESGMPKERFSAEFPKEGPSILRIQQVVRGDSAAYFCASSPPHSQGYEQYFGPGTRLTVT.

At least ten counts were recorded for this clonotype. CDR3 protein: CSVDAGSTDTQYF. The DNA for the CDR3 is TGCAGCGTTGATGCTGGGTCCACAGATACGCAGTATTTT. This chain links TRBV29-1 with TRBJ2-3; D is ambiguous. Germline CDR1 SQVTM, CDR2 ANQGSEA. Between the trimmed V and J ends, which lost 3 bases and 2 bases, there was a span of 9 bases. CDR3 size: 13 residues.

The V and J genes are TRBV20-1 and TRBJ2-5; 10 bases are a match to TRBD2. V lost 1 base, J lost 4 bases, and 6 bases stayed unmatched. Germline CDR1 DFQATT, CDR2 SNEGSKA (reference sequence). CDR3 size: 15 residues. CDR3 in amino acids: CSARVPSGGTETQYF. CDR3 nucleotides: TGCAGTGCTAGAGTCCCTAGCGGGGGAACAGAGACCCAGTACTTC.

This clonotype was seen many times. The chain has TRBV5-1 and TRBJ1-4; perhaps TRBD1 as D (5 bases). This CDR3 is built from 14 residues. V lost 4 bases, J lost 4 bases, and 11 bases lay in between. Germline V gives CDR1 SGHRS, CDR2 YFSETQ. This chain's CDR3 is CASSPTASNEKLFF. DNA of the CDR3: TGCGCCAGCAGCCCGACAGCGAGTAATGAAAAACTGTTTTTT. Drawing the rest from reference TRBV5-1 and TRBJ1-4, the complete variable domain is KAGVTQTPRYLIKTRGQQVTLSCSPISGHRSVSWYQQTPGQGLQFLFEYFSETQRNKGNFPGRFSGRQFSNSRSEMNVSTLELGDSALYLCASSPTASNEKLFFGSGTQLSVL.

The CDR3 bases are TGTGCCAGCAGCACAATGGGACTCCGTTCGAGCGAGCAGTACTTC. Protein: CASSTMGLRSSEQYF. V and J are TRBV7-8 and TRBJ2-7; a weak D match, TRBD2 (6 bases). The V and J ends lost 5 bases and 6 bases respectively, with 20 bases between them. CDR3 length: 15 amino acids. The germline V gene has CDR1 SGHVS and CDR2 FQNEAQ.